This TCR beta chain was sequenced in a study of T cell clones after liver transplantation. Study information: Blood was drawn pre-transplant, before withdrawal, and after full or failed withdrawal.

V lost 4 bases and J 10 bases, leaving 13 bases between the germline ends. Germline CDR1 and CDR2: SQVTM and ANQGSEA. The length of the CDR3 is 11 residues. This table comes from immunoSEQ multiplex PCR, and its TCRdb copy is limited to in-frame clones, with some not included. The sample shows roughly 120,000 clones, 90% of them seen only once. This receptor was identified in a human patient who received a liver transplant. The graft donor may be the source of some T cells. The V gene is TRBV29-1, the J gene TRBJ1-1, with D tentatively TRBD1 (5 bases). The sample was CD4+ T cells from blood, taken 12 months after liver transplant. The CDR3 nucleotides read TGCAGCGTTGTGCGGGGGGTAGTAGCTTTCTTT. Protein: CSVVRGVVAFF. Full variable domain (outside the CDR3, taken from reference TRBV29-1 and TRBJ1-1): SAVISQKPSRDICQRGTSLTIQCQVDSQVTMMFWYRQQPGQSLTLIATANQGSEATYESGFVIDKFPISRPNLTFSTLTVSNMSPEDSSIYLCSVVRGVVAFFGQGTRLTVV.